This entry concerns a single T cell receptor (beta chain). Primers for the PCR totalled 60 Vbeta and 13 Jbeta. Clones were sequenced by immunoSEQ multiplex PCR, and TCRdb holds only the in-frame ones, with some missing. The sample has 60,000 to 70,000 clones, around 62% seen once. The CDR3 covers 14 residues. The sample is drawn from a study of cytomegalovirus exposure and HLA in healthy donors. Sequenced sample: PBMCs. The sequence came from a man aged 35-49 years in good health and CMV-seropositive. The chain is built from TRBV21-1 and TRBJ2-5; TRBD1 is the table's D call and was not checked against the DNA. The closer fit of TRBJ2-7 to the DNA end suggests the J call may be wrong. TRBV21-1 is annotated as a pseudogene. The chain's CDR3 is CASSKTGGPYEQYF. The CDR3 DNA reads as TGTGCCAGCAGCAAGACAGGGGGCCCCTACGAGCAGTACTTC.